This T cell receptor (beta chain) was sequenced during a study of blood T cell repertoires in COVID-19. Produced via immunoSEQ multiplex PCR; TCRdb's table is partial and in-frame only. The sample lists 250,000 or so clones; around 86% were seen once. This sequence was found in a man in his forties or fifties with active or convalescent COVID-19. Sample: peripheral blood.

In DNA, the CDR3 is TGTGCCAGTAGTAGGGGGGGGTTGGATGGCTACACCTTC. This sequence encodes CASSRGGLDGYTF. This chain connects TRBV19 to TRBJ1-2, with D perhaps TRBD1 (5 bases). V lost 4 bases and J lost 6, with 12 bases in between. This CDR3 spans 13 amino acids. The germline CDR1 and CDR2 sequences are LNHDA and SQIVND (reference sequence). Filled out from reference TRBV19 and TRBJ1-2, the complete variable domain reads DGGITQSPKYLFRKEGQNVTLSCEQNLNHDAMYWYRQDPGQGLRLIYYSQIVNDFQKGDIAEGYSVSREKKESFPLTVTSAQKNPTAFYLCASSRGGLDGYTFGSGTRLTVV.